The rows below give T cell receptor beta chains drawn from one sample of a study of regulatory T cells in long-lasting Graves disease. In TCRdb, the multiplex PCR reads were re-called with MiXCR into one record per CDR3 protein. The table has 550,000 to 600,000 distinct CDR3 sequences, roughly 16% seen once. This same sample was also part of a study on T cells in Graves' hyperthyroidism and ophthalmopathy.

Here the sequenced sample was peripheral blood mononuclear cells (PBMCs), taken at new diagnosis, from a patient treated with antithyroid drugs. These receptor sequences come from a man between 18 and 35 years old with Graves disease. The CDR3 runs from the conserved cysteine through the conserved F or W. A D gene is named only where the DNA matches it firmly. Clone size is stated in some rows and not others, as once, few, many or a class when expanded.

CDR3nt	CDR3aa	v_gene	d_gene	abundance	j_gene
TGTGCCAGCAGCTCAGTCACTAGCGGAGGCACAGATACGCAGTATTTT	CASSSVTSGGTDTQYF	TRBV3-1	TRBD2	many	TRBJ2-3
TGTGCCAGCAGCTTAGAACGGGTGGGGTTCCAAGAGACCCAGTACTTC	CASSLERVGFQETQYF	TRBV13	.	.	TRBJ2-5
TGTGCCAGCAGAGTGGGGGGCAGAGCCTACAATGAGCAGTTCTTC	CASRVGGRAYNEQFF	TRBV28	.	few	TRBJ2-1
TGTGCCAGCAGCCAAATCCCCCCCGGTCAGGGGGAGACCCAGTACTTC	CASSQIPPGQGETQYF	TRBV3-1	.	few	TRBJ2-5
TGTGCCAGCAGCTTAGAGCGGACAGGGAGCAATCAGCCCCAGCATTTT	CASSLERTGSNQPQHF	TRBV7-8	TRBD1	many	TRBJ1-5
TGTGCCAGCAGAGAAGGGACTACCGGGGAGCTGTTTTTT	CASREGTTGELFF	TRBV2	.	many	TRBJ2-2
TGTGCCAGCAGCTCTTTTCGAGGGAACACTGAAGCTTTCTTT	CASSSFRGNTEAFF	TRBV11-2	.	many	TRBJ1-1
TGCGCCAGCAGCTTGGGAATAGCGGGAGGCCTCACAGATACGCAGTATTTT	CASSLGIAGGLTDTQYF	TRBV5-1	TRBD2	many	TRBJ2-3
TGTGCCAGCAGTTACTCGACTCCAAATATCAATGAGCAGTTCTTC	CASSYSTPNINEQFF	TRBV6-5	.	.	TRBJ2-1
TGTGCCAGCAGTTTCTTGACCTACGAGCAGTACTTC	CASSFLTYEQYF	TRBV28	.	few	TRBJ2-7
TGTGCCACCAGCAGAGACAAGTGGCAGGGGAACACCGGGGAGCTGTTTTTT	CATSRDKWQGNTGELFF	TRBV15	.	.	TRBJ2-2
TGTGCCAGCAGTTTATGGGGACAGGGGACAAACATTCAGTACTTC	CASSLWGQGTNIQYF	TRBV28	TRBD1	many	TRBJ2-4
TGTGCCAGCAACAGCGATGGGGCCAACGTCCTGACTTTC	CASNSDGANVLTF	TRBV19	.	.	TRBJ2-6
TGTGCCTGGGCGACAGGGCTCCTATACGAGCAGTACTTC	CAWATGLLYEQYF	TRBV30	TRBD1	few	TRBJ2-7
TGTGCCAGCAGGGACCGGGACGGGTCCTACGAGCAGTACTTC	CASRDRDGSYEQYF	TRBV6-1	.	many	TRBJ2-7
TGTGCCTGGAGTGGACAGGGTCCAGATACGCAGTATTTT	CAWSGQGPDTQYF	TRBV30	TRBD1	.	TRBJ2-3
TGTGCCAGCATCCAACGGGGGCTGAACACTGAAGCTTTCTTT	CASIQRGLNTEAFF	TRBV4-2	.	.	TRBJ1-1
TGTGCCAGCAGCTCCCCGGGCGGCAATGAGCAGTTCTTC	CASSSPGGNEQFF	TRBV7-8	.	.	TRBJ2-1
TGTGCCAGCAGCTTAGTTCTAGCGATGAACACCGGGGAGCTGTTTTTT	CASSLVLAMNTGELFF	TRBV13	.	.	TRBJ2-2
TGTGCCAGCACCTCGGGACAGCTGAACACTGAAGCTTTCTTT	CASTSGQLNTEAFF	TRBV28	TRBD1	many	TRBJ1-1
TGCGCCAGCAGAACTAGCGGGAGTACAGATACGCAGTATTTT	CASRTSGSTDTQYF	TRBV5-1	TRBD2	many	TRBJ2-3
TGTGCCAGCAATATGGCTAGCGGGCCTGGGGTCTACGAGCAGTACTTC	CASNMASGPGVYEQYF	TRBV28	TRBD2	many	TRBJ2-7
TGTGCCAGCAGTGAATGGGGCGAGGGTTTGGGCGAGCAGTACTTC	CASSEWGEGLGEQYF	TRBV6-2/TRBV6-3	.	.	TRBJ2-7
TGTGCCAGTAGTATACACATCAGGAGAAACATGAACACTGAAGCTTTCTTT	CASSIHIRRNMNTEAFF	TRBV19	.	.	TRBJ1-1
TGTGCCAGCAGAGGCTTACAGGGGAACTCCTACGAGCAGTACTTC	CASRGLQGNSYEQYF	TRBV28	TRBD1	.	TRBJ2-7
TGTGCCAGCAGGGAGACGGGACTAGCAGATAGCTCCTACGAGCAGTACTTC	CASRETGLADSSYEQYF	TRBV6-1	TRBD2	.	TRBJ2-7
TGTGCCAGCAGGAGACTACAGGGCAATCAGCCCCAGCATTTT	CASRRLQGNQPQHF	TRBV6-2/TRBV6-3	.	.	TRBJ1-5